A single sample gave rise to the 23 T cell receptor beta chains below, sequenced in a study of shared clonotypes between healthy human individuals. This table comes from immunoSEQ multiplex PCR, and its TCRdb copy is limited to in-frame clones, with some not included. The sample holds more than 2 million clones; 85% to 95% are singletons and the top ten take under 0.15%. Sequenced sample: naive CD4+ T cells sorted from blood. The subset here: CD45RA+ positively selected. These receptors were collected from a man aged 18 to 29 in good health.

This sequence joins TRBV10-3 and TRBJ2-2; D perhaps matches TRBD2 (5 bases). This CDR3 comprises 14 residues. Trimming shortened V by 4 bases and J by 3 bases, and 9 bases separated the two germline ends. Germline CDR1 is ENHRY and CDR2 is SYGVKD. In DNA, the CDR3 is TGTGCCATCAGTGGGGGAGTGTACACCGGGGAGCTGTTTTTT. Its translation: CAISGGVYTGELFF.

The chain is built from TRBV19 and TRBJ2-3; 12 nucleotides match TRBD1. Germline V gene data show CDR1 as LNHDA and CDR2 as SQIVND (reference sequence). The CDR3 runs 18 residues. The J segment lost 6 bases and the V segment lost 3 bases, leaving 13 bases of the junction unmatched. This CDR3 reads CASSISGGTGGRRDTQYF. DNA for the CDR3: TGTGCCAGTAGTATTTCCGGTGGGACAGGGGGCCGAAGGGATACGCAGTATTTT.

CDR3 in amino acids: CASSLQESHSPLHF. The DNA for the CDR3 is TGTGCCAGCAGTCTCCAGGAGTCCCATTCACCCCTCCACTTT. The chain links TRBV6-6 to TRBJ1-6; no clear D gene. From germline, CDR1 is MNHNY and CDR2 SVGAGI (reference sequence). The CDR3 is 14 residues long. The ends were cut back, 5 bases at V and 8 bases at J, with 13 bases in the middle.

As regards this clone: A much larger clone lies a single base off, so this may be a read error. The same CDR3 also results from other DNA sequences found in this sample. The chain joins TRBV2 to TRBJ2-7; D is undetermined. Germline CDR1 SNHLY, CDR2 FYNNEI. CDR3 size: 11 residues. Trimming shortened V by 5 bases and J by 3 bases, and 5 bases separated the two germline ends. CDR3 in DNA: TGTGCCAGCAGTTCCTTCTACGAGCAGTACTTC. Protein sequence: CASSSFYEQYF.

V is TRBV10-2 and J is TRBJ1-3; D is undetermined. Looked up from germline, CDR1 is WSHSY and CDR2 is SAAADI. V gave up 0 bases and J gave up 4 bases, with 7 bases separating them. This CDR3 has 14 residues. The CDR3 DNA follows: TGCGCCAGCAGTGAGTCCGGACGGGGAAACACCATATATTTT. This sequence encodes CASSESGRGNTIYF.

The rearrangement joins TRBV5-1 to TRBJ1-2; 7 positions match TRBD1. V trimming: 3 bases; J trimming: 2 bases; junction bases outside the gene matches: 7. Germline CDR1 reads SGHRS; CDR2 reads YFSETQ. The CDR3 is 15 residues long. The CDR3 nucleotides are TGCGCCAGCAGCTGGAGGGACAGTTCAAACTATGGCTACACCTTC. Translating gives CASSWRDSSNYGYTF.

This chain connects TRBV2 to TRBJ2-2, with 10 nucleotides matching TRBD1. This CDR3 has 15 residues. CDR1 SNHLY and CDR2 FYNNEI come from the germline V gene. The junction had 7 bases not matched to a gene; V was cut back by 10 bases and J by 2 bases. In DNA form, the CDR3 reads TGTGCCAACAGCTGGGACAGGGGCAACACCGGGGAGCTGTTTTTT. This gives the protein CANSWDRGNTGELFF. The entire variable domain, with the rest obtained from reference TRBV2 and TRBJ2-2, is as follows: EPEVTQTPSHQVTQMGQEVILRCVPISNHLYFYWYRQILGQKVEFLVSFYNNEISEKSEIFDDQFSVERPDGSNFTLKIRSTKLEDSAMYFCANSWDRGNTGELFFGEGSRLTVL.

CDR3 amino acids: CASSQDPAGDKFF. DNA for the CDR3: TGTGCCAGCAGCCAAGATCCCGCGGGGGACAAGTTCTTC. The chain joins TRBV14 to TRBJ2-1, with D perhaps matching TRBD2 (7 bases). Trimming removed 0 bases at V and 14 bases at J, with 14 bases between. This CDR3 spans 13 amino acids. Germline loops: CDR1 SGHDN, CDR2 FVKESK.

V gene TRBV7-9 combines with J gene TRBJ1-1; 8 bases are a match to TRBD1. The CDR3 length is 14 residues. CDR1 and CDR2 from the germline V gene are SEHNR and FQNEAQ (reference sequence). J was trimmed by 1 base and V by 4 bases; bases with no gene match: 2. The CDR3 DNA follows: TGTGCCAGCAGCTACGACAGGGGGAACACTGAAGCTTTCTTT. This codes for CASSYDRGNTEAFF.

This clone has more than one count but fewer than ten. The V call is TRBV11-3, the J call TRBJ2-1, with TRBD2 identical over 7 bases. This CDR3 is 15 amino acids long. The germline V gene has CDR1 SGHNT and CDR2 YENEEA. V dropped 2 bases and J dropped 1; count of bases not matched to a gene: 2. The CDR3 here is CASSLHGGSYNEQFF. The CDR3 DNA sequence: TGTGCCAGCAGCTTACACGGGGGGTCCTACAATGAGCAGTTCTTC.

This clone came up once. The chain has TRBV29-1 and TRBJ2-1, with TRBD1 matching 8 bases. Germline-derived CDR1 and CDR2 are SQVTM and ANQGSEA. Losses at the gene ends were 7 bases for V and 7 bases for J; bases not matched to a gene: 6. The CDR3 loop spans 12 amino acids. As DNA, the CDR3 is TGCAGCGCCGAAAGACAGGGGAATGAGCAGTTCTTC. It specifies CSAERQGNEQFF.

The gene calls are TRBV4-1 and TRBJ2-1; D is perhaps TRBD2 (6 bases). The CDR3 is 15 residues long. Trimming took off 4 bases at V and 4 bases at J, with 14 bases between the two ends. From germline, CDR1 is MGHRA and CDR2 YSYEKL. The CDR3 DNA follows: TGCGCCAGCAGCCCCCCCGGACTACAATACAATGAGCAGTTCTTC. Its protein is CASSPPGLQYNEQFF.

This sequence joins TRBV6-5 and TRBJ2-7; 7 nucleotides match TRBD1. Germline V lookup: CDR1 MNHEY, CDR2 SVGAGI. The length of the CDR3 is 14 residues. J lost 2 bases, V lost 5 bases, and 6 bases had no gene match. CDR3 sequence reads: CASSTRDSPYEQYF. CDR3 DNA: TGTGCCAGCAGTACCCGGGACAGCCCCTACGAGCAGTACTTC.

The chain uses TRBV11-2 and TRBJ2-7; perhaps TRBD2 as D (5 bases). Trimming removed 5 bases at V and 2 bases at J, with 13 bases between. The CDR3 extends over 14 amino acids. Germline V gene sequence: CDR1 SGHAT, CDR2 FQNNGV. CDR3 region: CASSPERITYEQYF. Written as DNA, the CDR3 is TGTGCCAGCAGCCCGGAGCGGATCACCTACGAGCAGTACTTC.

The chain has TRBV11-2 and TRBJ1-3, with 8 bases lining up with TRBD1. The CDR3 length is 17 residues. Per the germline V gene, CDR1 is SGHAT and CDR2 is FQNNGV. Unmatched junction bases numbered 9, after V lost 1 base and J lost 4 bases. CDR3 sequence reads: CASSLGGQGATGNTIYF. The CDR3 DNA is TGTGCCAGCAGCTTAGGAGGTCAGGGGGCGACGGGAAACACCATATATTTT. Full variable domain (rest looked up from reference TRBV11-2 and TRBJ1-3): EAGVAQSPRYKIIEKRQSVAFWCNPISGHATLYWYQQILGQGPKLLIQFQNNGVVDDSQLPKDRFSAERLKGVDSTLKIQPAKLEDSAVYLCASSLGGQGATGNTIYFGEGSWLTVV.

The genes are TRBV7-2 and TRBJ1-4; TRBD1 aligns across 7 bases. Germline CDR1 is SGHTA and CDR2 is FQGNSA. Trimming removed 0 bases from V and 8 bases from J; junction bases left unmatched: 3. CDR3 size: 14 residues. CDR3 sequence: CASSLAGQNEKLFF. The CDR3 DNA reads as TGTGCCAGCAGCTTAGCGGGACAGAACGAAAAACTGTTTTTT.

This clone showed up just once. The V gene is TRBV27, the J gene TRBJ1-5; 12 nucleotides line up with TRBD1. V was pared by 7 bases and J by 6 bases, with 7 bases of the junction left unmatched. Germline CDR1 and CDR2: MNHEY and SMNVEV (reference sequence). The CDR3 is made up of 15 amino acids. CDR3 residues: CASTAGTGGGQPQHF. In DNA form, the CDR3 reads TGTGCCAGCACCGCCGGGACAGGGGGCGGTCAGCCCCAGCATTTT.

The rearrangement uses TRBV6-1 and TRBJ1-4, with unresolved D. The CDR3 contains 15 residues. The V gene lost 2 bases and the J gene lost 0 bases, with 7 bases spanning the gap. Per the germline V gene, CDR1 is MNHNS and CDR2 is SASEGT. The DNA for the CDR3 is TGTGCCAGCAGTGAACAACCGACAACTAATGAAAAACTGTTTTTT. It translates to CASSEQPTTNEKLFF.

V gene TRBV10-1 combines with J gene TRBJ1-1; 11 bases match TRBD1. V shed 6 bases and J 4 bases; nucleotides not matched to a gene: 1. The CDR3 is 13 residues long. Per the germline V gene, CDR1 is WNHNN and CDR2 is SYGVQD (reference sequence). The CDR3 protein is CASRDRGPTEAFF. CDR3 nucleotides: TGCGCCAGCAGGGACAGGGGGCCCACTGAAGCTTTCTTT.

The sample holds one count of this clone. The rearrangement joins TRBV6-1 to TRBJ1-2, with D perhaps TRBD1 (6 bases). Deletions cut 7 bases from V and 8 bases from J, with 17 bases between. The CDR3 runs to 13 residues. CDR1 MNHNS and CDR2 SASEGT come from the germline V gene. The CDR3 coding sequence is TGTGCCAGCATTCTCCAGGGGTGGGGCGGCTACACCTTC. This translates into CASILQGWGGYTF.

The J gene is TRBJ2-7, the V gene TRBV11-2; 9 bases are shared with TRBD1. Germline CDR1 and CDR2: SGHAT and FQNNGV. The CDR3 is 14 amino acids. V lost 8 bases to trimming and J lost 2 bases; unmatched junction nucleotides: 7. The CDR3 DNA is TGTGCCAGCGCCCCGGGACAGGGTCCCTACGAGCAGTACTTC. It codes for CASAPGQGPYEQYF.

The chain has TRBV7-2 and TRBJ1-1, with TRBD1 as a possible D gene (5 bases). V lost 2 bases, J lost 5 bases, and 9 bases lay in between. Germline loops: CDR1 SGHTA, CDR2 FQGNSA. The CDR3 has 13 amino acids. The CDR3 region has the DNA TGTGCCAGCAGCTTATGGACATTAACTGAAGCTTTCTTT. Amino acid sequence: CASSLWTLTEAFF.

The chain has TRBV30 and TRBJ2-7; D may be TRBD1 or TRBD2 (5 bases each). CDR1 is GTSNPN, CDR2 SVGIG, per germline (reference sequence). Trimming removed 4 bases at V and 4 bases at J, with 17 bases between. The CDR3 is made up of 14 amino acids. Here the CDR3 DNA reads TGTGCCTGGACCGACGGGGCAGGGCGGTACGAGCAGTACTTC. Translation: CAWTDGAGRYEQYF. Together with reference TRBV30 and TRBJ2-7, the CDR3 gives the full variable domain: SQTIHQWPATLVQPVGSPLSLECTVEGTSNPNLYWYRQAAGRGLQLLFYSVGIGQISSEVPQNLSASRPQDRQFILSSKKLLLSDSGFYLCAWTDGAGRYEQYFGPGTRLTVT.